The rows below give T cell receptor beta chains drawn from one sample of a study of T cells expressing NK-cell markers. TCRdb reanalyzed the 5' RACE reads, giving one entry per CDR3 protein sequence and no DNA. In all, the sample yields 500,000 or so distinct CDR3 sequences. Sequencing was done on a sample of blood T cells: a sorted CD56 or NKG2C T cell subset, CD4+ or CD8+ T cells, or bulk PBMC T cells (not recorded which). These receptors originate from a young man in good health. Both conserved end residues are part of each CDR3. Fields, in order: V gene, J gene, CDR3 protein.

TRBV7-2	TRBJ1-5	CASSLGTATNQPQHF
TRBV4-1	TRBJ2-3	CASSQGWRETDTQYF
TRBV28	TRBJ2-3	CAIKSTSAAGTQYF
TRBV7-9	TRBJ2-1	CASSLTGTSGIYNEQFF
TRBV20-1	TRBJ2-5	CSALVRSPTQYF
TRBV6-5	TRBJ2-3	CASSSSLAGAAGDTQYF
TRBV5-1	TRBJ1-5	CASSWGQGNNQPQHF
TRBV12-3/TRBV12-4	TRBJ1-3	CASSLMPRTRGNTIYF
TRBV6-5	TRBJ1-2	CASSRGEGYGYTF
TRBV20-1	TRBJ1-5	CSARVGALYQPQHF
TRBV12-3/TRBV12-4	TRBJ2-5	CASRAHFGAETQYF
TRBV6-1	TRBJ2-3	CASSDWQADTQGF
TRBV6-2/TRBV6-3	TRBJ2-7	CASSSLALSYEQYF
TRBV6-1	TRBJ2-1	CASSLGTGDPYNEQFF
TRBV20-1	TRBJ2-3	CSASGPREREVTDTQYF
TRBV4-1	TRBJ2-2	CASRPNRGRGRELFF
TRBV15	TRBJ2-1	CATSRDLGTGSDEQFF
TRBV5-1	TRBJ2-2	CASSARLGTTGELFF
TRBV6-2/TRBV6-3	TRBJ2-2	CASSTTRQDRVETGELFF
TRBV11-2	TRBJ2-1	CASSLEVPGRFF
TRBV20-1	TRBJ1-1	CSAPVAMDTEAFF
TRBV5-1	TRBJ1-1	CASSPPGQLNTEAFF
TRBV18	TRBJ2-1	CASSPRGVGANEQFF
TRBV7-9	TRBJ2-3	CASRTGLNADTQYF
TRBV14	TRBJ2-3	CASSLIEEGTKNF
TRBV20-1	TRBJ2-1	CSALGWDSQGNEQFF
TRBV12-3/TRBV12-4	TRBJ2-7	CASGVGDFYEQYF
TRBV6-2/TRBV6-3	TRBJ2-5	CASRSGTVGQETQYF
TRBV11-2	TRBJ2-3	CASSPAIWGSTDTQYF
TRBV4-3	TRBJ2-7	CASSQVRAGGPTYEQYF
TRBV7-2	TRBJ2-1	CASRNSGPYNEQFF
TRBV5-1	TRBJ2-1	CASSLEDRGDEQFF
TRBV12-3/TRBV12-4	TRBJ2-5	CASRPAVVAGGLETQYF
TRBV4-3	TRBJ2-7	CASSQDHLRKPYF
TRBV15	TRBJ2-1	CATSRDIVTGSYNEQFF
TRBV28	TRBJ2-4	CASHRGLAEQAKNIQYF
TRBV18	TRBJ1-1	CASLGLGNTEAFF